The 24 T cell receptor beta chains below all came from one sample that was sequenced in a study of control samples from healthy donors and cancer patients. Produced via immunoSEQ multiplex PCR; TCRdb's table is partial and in-frame only. This sample has approximately 170,000 clones, with over 85% found just once. Sequenced input: blood. These receptor sequences come from a woman aged 55-69 years in good health.

The rearrangement joins TRBV7-9 to TRBJ1-1; the match to TRBD1 covers 7 bases. The CDR3 sequence is 15 residues long. With V trimmed by 0 bases and J by 0 bases, 1 base remained unmatched. From germline, CDR1 is SEHNR and CDR2 FQNEAQ (reference sequence). The CDR3 nucleotides are TGTGCCAGCAGCTTAGCGGACAGGATGAACACTGAAGCTTTCTTT. It is translated as CASSLADRMNTEAFF.

The V and J genes are TRBV5-1 and TRBJ1-4, with D possibly being TRBD1 (5 bases). The ends were cut back, 4 bases at V and 0 bases at J, with 10 bases in the middle. This CDR3 region has 15 residues. Per the germline V gene, CDR1 is SGHRS and CDR2 is YFSETQ. The CDR3 here is CASSPTRATNEKLFF. CDR3 nucleotide sequence: TGCGCCAGCAGCCCGACCAGGGCAACTAATGAAAAACTGTTTTTT.

This rearrangement joins TRBV11-2 to TRBJ1-2; weak D call: TRBD1 (5 bases). The germline gives CDR1 SGHAT, CDR2 FQNNGV. This CDR3 comprises 16 residues. V shed 1 base and J shed 4 bases, with 16 bases lying between them. Written as DNA, the CDR3 is TGTGCCAGCAGCTTAGTCGGGACCATCAGCTCCTATGGCTACACCTTC. This codes for CASSLVGTISSYGYTF.

The gene calls are TRBV7-2 and TRBJ1-5, with D possibly being TRBD1 (5 bases). Deletions cut 1 base from V and 6 bases from J, with 13 bases between. CDR3 length equals 15 residues. Per germline, CDR1 SGHTA and CDR2 FQGNSA. Here the CDR3 reads CASSLGSQGFQPQHF. CDR3 DNA: TGTGCCAGCAGCTTAGGGAGTCAGGGTTTTCAGCCCCAGCATTTT.

The chain is built from TRBV18 and TRBJ1-4; D is possibly TRBD1 (5 bases). CDR1 is KGHSH, CDR2 LQKENI, per germline. CDR3 size: 14 residues. The ends were cut back, 6 bases at V and 6 bases at J, with 14 bases in the middle. The DNA of the CDR3 is TGTGCCAGCTCCCCCAACGGGGCTGATGAAAAACTGTTTTTT. This gives the protein CASSPNGADEKLFF.

The genes are TRBV5-6 and TRBJ2-1, with 8 positions matching TRBD2. The J segment lost 4 bases and the V segment lost 3 bases, leaving 6 bases of the junction unmatched. Per germline, CDR1 SGHDT and CDR2 YYEEEE. This CDR3 spans 15 amino acids. Here the CDR3 DNA reads TGTGCCAGCAGCTATTTGCGGGGGGAATACAATGAGCAGTTCTTC. This sequence encodes CASSYLRGEYNEQFF.

The chain recombines TRBV5-1 with TRBJ1-4; 9 nucleotides align to TRBD1. This CDR3 comprises 15 residues. Germline-derived CDR1 and CDR2 are SGHRS and YFSETQ. The V and J ends lost 4 bases and 8 bases, in that order; junction bases with no gene match: 9. The CDR3, as DNA: TGCGCCAGCAGCCCGACGGGACAGGGTATCGAAAAACTGTTTTTT. It translates to CASSPTGQGIEKLFF. The full variable domain, its missing parts supplied by reference TRBV5-1 and TRBJ1-4, is KAGVTQTPRYLIKTRGQQVTLSCSPISGHRSVSWYQQTPGQGLQFLFEYFSETQRNKGNFPGRFSGRQFSNSRSEMNVSTLELGDSALYLCASSPTGQGIEKLFFGSGTQLSVL.

The chain combines TRBV6-5 with TRBJ2-7, with TRBD1 matching over 9 bases. The V gene's germline CDR1 is MNHEY and CDR2 SVGAGI. After removal of 4 bases from V and 2 bases from J, the junction contained 6 bases not matched to a gene. CDR3 length: 15 residues. This CDR3 is CASSSGTGKAYEQYF. In nucleotides, the CDR3 is TGTGCCAGCAGTTCCGGGACAGGGAAGGCCTACGAGCAGTACTTC.

This clone was seen just once. This chain connects TRBV19 to TRBJ1-5, with D maybe TRBD1 (6 bases). The CDR3 totals 18 residues. Germline-derived CDR1 and CDR2 are LNHDA and SQIVND (reference sequence). V was clipped by 4 bases and J by 4 bases, with 23 bases between them. The DNA for the CDR3 is TGTGCCAGTAGTAAAACGGACCATGGGGGGGCTAGAAATCAGCCCCAGCATTTT. The encoded protein is CASSKTDHGGARNQPQHF.

This rearrangement joins TRBV6-2 or TRBV6-3 to TRBJ1-5, with D possibly TRBD1 on 5 matching bases. The germline gives CDR1 MNHEY, CDR2 SVGEGT. The CDR3 covers 13 residues. V was clipped by 2 bases and J by 4 bases, with 6 bases between them. CDR3 amino acids: CASSYGGNQPQHF. In nucleotides, the CDR3 is TGTGCCAGCAGTTACGGGGGAAATCAGCCCCAGCATTTT.

This sequence joins TRBV7-2 and TRBJ2-1; D call uncertain. The CDR3 runs to 14 residues. Trimming cost V 1 base and J 4 bases, with 8 bases left between them. Germline V gives CDR1 SGHTA, CDR2 FQGNSA. The CDR3 spells CASSLVREYNEQFF. DNA for the CDR3: TGTGCCAGCAGCTTAGTTAGAGAGTACAATGAGCAGTTCTTC.

V and J are TRBV7-3 and TRBJ1-5; D gene unclear. Trimming cost V 5 bases and J 0 bases, with 5 bases left between them. CDR3 size: 13 residues. Per germline, CDR1 SGHTA and CDR2 FQGTGA. CDR3 sequence: CASSTNSNQPQHF. The CDR3 DNA sequence: TGTGCCAGCAGCACGAATAGCAATCAGCCCCAGCATTTT.

The chain combines TRBV11-2 with TRBJ2-3; the D gene is possibly TRBD2 (7 bases). Germline V gene data show CDR1 as SGHAT and CDR2 as FQNNGV. CDR3 length equals 15 residues. Trimming shortened V by 3 bases and J by 2 bases, and 12 bases separated the two germline ends. This CDR3 is CASSFTGRVTDTQYF. The DNA for the CDR3 is TGTGCCAGCAGCTTCACAGGGAGGGTCACAGATACGCAGTATTTT.

This chain connects TRBV7-7 to TRBJ2-2; weak D call: TRBD1 (6 bases). V lost 5 bases and J lost 1, with 8 bases in between. The CDR3 contains 14 residues. Germline V gene data show CDR1 as SSHAT and CDR2 as FNYEAQ (reference sequence). This CDR3 is CASSEGQNTGELFF. The CDR3 bases are TGTGCCAGCAGCGAGGGACAGAACACCGGGGAGCTGTTTTTT.

In its sample, this clone was seen a few times. The chain couples TRBV9 to TRBJ2-7; 8 bases map to TRBD1. The CDR3 length is 15 residues. Germline V CDR1 and CDR2: SGDLS, YYNGEE. After removal of 3 bases from V and 5 bases from J, the junction contained 10 bases not matched to a gene. Written as DNA, the CDR3 is TGTGCCAGCAGCGCTGGGACAGGTCATAGGCACGAGCAGTACTTC. It codes for CASSAGTGHRHEQYF.

J is TRBJ2-7 and V is TRBV4-2; 7 bases map to TRBD1. Germline V CDR1 and CDR2: LGHNA, YNFKEQ. V dropped 4 bases and J dropped 4; count of bases not matched to a gene: 7. CDR3 length: 14 residues. CDR3 protein: CASSPIDREYEQYF. The CDR3 bases are TGTGCCAGCAGCCCGATCGACAGGGAATACGAGCAGTACTTC.

The genes are TRBV19 and TRBJ1-3; 8 nucleotides match TRBD1. Germline CDR1 and CDR2: LNHDA and SQIVND (reference sequence). Losses at the gene ends were 4 bases for V and 0 bases for J; bases not matched to a gene: 2. The length of the CDR3 is 15 residues. This CDR3 is CASSTQGGSGNTIYF. CDR3 DNA: TGTGCCAGTAGTACACAGGGGGGCTCTGGAAACACCATATATTTT.

The CDR3 region is CASSQARTGAAYEQYF. DNA for the CDR3: TGTGCCAGCAGCCAAGCCCGGACCGGAGCCGCCTACGAGCAGTACTTC. The chain links TRBV4-2 to TRBJ2-7; D gene uncertain. CDR1 LGHNA and CDR2 YNFKEQ come from the germline V gene. Trimming left V 1 base short and J 2 bases short, with 15 bases between. The CDR3 totals 16 residues.

V usage is TRBV3-1 (or the pseudogene TRBV3-2) and J usage is TRBJ2-3; D not certain. Trimming removed 2 bases from V and 7 bases from J, with 19 bases in between. Germline lookup yields CDR1 LGHDT and CDR2 YNNKEL (reference sequence). CDR3 size: 16 residues. The CDR3 protein is CASSQLPVPGSNTQYF. The CDR3 DNA reads as TGTGCCAGCAGCCAACTCCCCGTGCCAGGTTCAAATACGCAGTATTTT.

This chain uses TRBV9 with TRBJ1-1; the D is unclear. Trimming left V 0 bases short and J 6 bases short, with 12 bases between. The CDR3 has 14 amino acids. CDR1 is SGDLS and CDR2 is YYNGEE in the germline V gene. The CDR3 protein is CASSVEVTASEAFF. The CDR3 DNA follows: TGTGCCAGCAGCGTAGAAGTTACAGCCTCTGAAGCTTTCTTT.

The chain carries TRBV11-3 and TRBJ2-1; D is perhaps TRBD1 or TRBD2 (5 bases each). Germline values: CDR1 SGHNT, CDR2 YENEEA. The CDR3 length is 13 residues. V was shortened by 3 bases and J by 6 bases, with 9 bases between the two germline ends. The chain's CDR3 is CASSFLGTNEQFF. CDR3 in DNA: TGTGCCAGCAGCTTTCTGGGGACCAATGAGCAGTTCTTC.

The rearrangement uses TRBV16 and TRBJ1-5; D uncertain. Looked up from germline, CDR1 is KGHSY and CDR2 is FQNENV. Trimming stripped 2 bases from V and 6 bases from J, with 5 bases between. The CDR3 is 12 residues long. The CDR3 region has the DNA TGTGCCAGCAGCCAACAAGGTCAGCCCCAGCATTTT. Protein product: CASSQQGQPQHF.

V and J are TRBV7-9 and TRBJ1-1, with TRBD1 matching 7 bases. Germline trimming cut 3 bases from V and 3 bases from J; bases unmatched to any gene: 4. CDR3 length equals 14 residues. From germline, CDR1 is SEHNR and CDR2 FQNEAQ (reference sequence). CDR3 sequence reads: CASSFRGRDTEAFF. CDR3 coding DNA: TGTGCCAGCAGCTTCAGGGGGAGGGACACTGAAGCTTTCTTT.

Worth noting for this clone: Other DNA sequences in the same sample also yield this CDR3. This rearrangement joins TRBV7-2 to TRBJ2-2, with TRBD1 identical over 10 bases. Trimming at V came to 3 bases and at J to 4 bases, leaving 2 bases not matched to a gene. Germline values: CDR1 SGHTA, CDR2 FQGNSA. This CDR3 is 15 amino acids long. CDR3 sequence (DNA): TGTGCCAGCAGCTTGACAGGGGGCGGCACCGGGGAGCTGTTTTTT. Translation: CASSLTGGGTGELFF.